These 18 T cell receptor beta chains were all obtained from the same sample, sequenced in a study of Graves' ophthalmopathy and Graves' hyperthyroidism. The TCR beta CDR3 regions underwent amplification from RNA transcripts. After a first-round RT-PCR with HTBI primers, a second-round multiplex PCR was run. MiXCR, applied by TCRdb to the multiplex PCR reads, yields one record per CDR3 protein. The sample lists 560,000 or so distinct CDR3 sequences, about two fifths occurring once. The sample consisted of peripheral blood or thyroid tissue (not recorded which). All receptors derive from an adult man with Graves' hyperthyroidism.

The chain couples TRBV13 to TRBJ2-3; 7 bases are shared with TRBD2. This CDR3 spans 14 amino acids. Germline V gives CDR1 PRHDT, CDR2 FYEKMQ (reference sequence). The trim removed 6 bases at V and 1 base at J, leaving 4 bases unmatched. The CDR3, as DNA: TGTGCCAGCAGTCACAGCGGGGGCACAGATACGCAGTATTTT. Its protein is CASSHSGGTDTQYF.

The chain uses TRBV6-5 and TRBJ2-7, with 10 bases that match TRBD1. V shed 7 bases and J 3 bases; nucleotides not matched to a gene: 6. This CDR3 is 14 amino acids long. CDR1 and CDR2 from the germline V gene are MNHEY and SVGAGI. The CDR3 bases are TGTGCCAGCACCAAGGACAGGGGGAACTACGAGCAGTACTTC. Translated, it gives CASTKDRGNYEQYF.

The chain uses TRBV5-1 and TRBJ2-3; TRBD1 agrees at 7 bases. Germline values: CDR1 SGHRS, CDR2 YFSETQ. The CDR3 is 14 amino acids. V trimming: 1 base; J trimming: 5 bases; junction bases outside the gene matches: 4. The CDR3: CASSLQGDRDTQYF. In DNA, the CDR3 is TGCGCCAGCAGCTTGCAGGGGGATAGAGATACGCAGTATTTT.

This clonotype was seen a handful of times. This chain connects TRBV5-5 to TRBJ2-7, with TRBD2 as a possible D gene (5 bases). V lost 0 bases to trimming and J lost 3 bases, with 16 bases between them. Germline CDR1 and CDR2: SGHKS and YYEKEE (reference sequence). The CDR3 has 16 amino acids. As DNA, the CDR3 is TGTGCCAGCAGCTTGGGTTTAGGTAACCGGGGCTACGAGCAGTACTTC. Translation: CASSLGLGNRGYEQYF.

V usage is TRBV3-1 and J usage is TRBJ1-6; TRBD1 aligns across 7 bases. Germline loops: CDR1 LGHDT, CDR2 YNNKEL (reference sequence). This CDR3 has 15 amino acids. After removal of 3 bases from V and 8 bases from J, the junction contained 7 bases not matched to a gene. The CDR3: CASSHRQGWDSPLHF. The CDR3 DNA is TGTGCCAGCAGCCACCGACAGGGCTGGGATTCACCCCTCCACTTT.

This clonotype was observed at least ten times. The chain employs TRBV19 and TRBJ1-1; D gene unclear. Per the germline V gene, CDR1 is LNHDA and CDR2 is SQIVND (reference sequence). The V gene lost 7 bases and the J gene lost 4 bases, with 19 bases spanning the gap. The CDR3 is 15 residues long. CDR3 nucleotides: TGTGCCAGTAAACGCCAGGCGCGGTTGGGCACTGAAGCTTTCTTT. This sequence encodes CASKRQARLGTEAFF.

This clonotype was counted at least ten times. The J gene is TRBJ2-7, the V gene TRBV7-8; D is unresolved. The CDR3 length is 16 residues. The germline V gene encodes CDR1 SGHVS and CDR2 FQNEAQ. V lost 1 base and J lost 0, with 13 bases in between. CDR3 in DNA: TGTGCCAGCAGCTTAGATTTCGGTTACCTCTCCTACGAGCAGTACTTC. Protein product: CASSLDFGYLSYEQYF.

This clonotype was detected ten times or more. The chain employs TRBV19 and TRBJ1-1, with TRBD1 identical over 7 bases. Germline V gene data show CDR1 as LNHDA and CDR2 as SQIVND (reference sequence). V shed 6 bases, J shed 1 base, and the junction held 5 bases outside the gene matches. The CDR3 runs 14 residues. CDR3 loop: CASSTGTANTEAFF. The CDR3 DNA reads as TGTGCCAGTAGCACCGGGACAGCGAACACTGAAGCTTTCTTT. The whole variable domain, remainder taken from reference TRBV19 and TRBJ1-1, is DGGITQSPKYLFRKEGQNVTLSCEQNLNHDAMYWYRQDPGQGLRLIYYSQIVNDFQKGDIAEGYSVSREKKESFPLTVTSAQKNPTAFYLCASSTGTANTEAFFGQGTRLTVV.

This clonotype has at least ten counts. V usage is TRBV12-3 or TRBV12-4 and J usage is TRBJ2-7; 7 bases match TRBD1. The V gene end was trimmed by 4 bases and the J gene end by 3 bases; junction bases not matched to a gene: 9. This CDR3 comprises 15 residues. CDR3 sequence (DNA): TGTGCCAGCAGTTCAGTATCCGGGACAGACTACGAGCAGTACTTC. Translating it yields CASSSVSGTDYEQYF.

Many counts were recorded for this clonotype. The V and J genes are TRBV10-3 and TRBJ2-7; TRBD1 might be the D (5 bases). Trimming removed 11 bases at V and 5 bases at J, with 19 bases between. This CDR3 contains 13 residues. Germline V lookup: CDR1 ENHRY, CDR2 SYGVKD. The CDR3 DNA is TGTGCCGCCAGGGCACCCGGTAGAGACGAGCAGTACTTC. Amino acid sequence: CAARAPGRDEQYF.

The chain couples TRBV2 to TRBJ2-5, with 10 bases aligning to TRBD2. This CDR3 contains 15 residues. Germline V gene data show CDR1 as SNHLY and CDR2 as FYNNEI. Trimming removed 6 bases from V and 11 bases from J; junction bases left unmatched: 15. The CDR3 region has the DNA TGTGCCAGCAGCGCACCACTAGCGGGAACAGATACGCAGTACTTC. Protein: CASSAPLAGTDTQYF.

As concerns this clonotype: A much larger clone differs from this one at a single base, so this may be a read error. The chain recombines TRBV6-5 with TRBJ1-6; D ambiguous. The CDR3 sequence is 13 residues long. The germline V gene encodes CDR1 MNHEY and CDR2 SVGAGI. The DNA for the CDR3 is TGTGCCAGCGGAAAAGAGGGTGATTCACCCCTCCGCTTT. This sequence encodes CASGKEGDSPLRF.

The J gene is TRBJ2-3, the V gene TRBV27, with TRBD1 matching over 8 bases. V lost 7 bases and J lost 5; bases outside the gene matches: 5. Per the germline V gene, CDR1 is MNHEY and CDR2 is SMNVEV (reference sequence). The CDR3 covers 13 residues. DNA of the CDR3: TGTGCCAGCATGGACAGGGTTGTAGATACGCAGTATTTT. Its translation is CASMDRVVDTQYF.

In this sample, this clonotype turned up many times. The chain is built from TRBV2 and TRBJ2-7; D call uncertain. Germline V gives CDR1 SNHLY, CDR2 FYNNEI. This CDR3 contains 14 residues. The V and J ends lost 0 bases and 2 bases respectively, with 8 bases between them. The CDR3 spells CASSEAYGAYEQYF. CDR3 bases: TGTGCCAGCAGTGAAGCTTACGGTGCCTACGAGCAGTACTTC.

As regards this clonotype: The junction and the germline gene differ at one end; a read error may be behind it. The chain couples TRBV9 to TRBJ1-1, with D hard to call. The CDR3 length is 13 residues. Germline assignment: CDR1 SGDLS and CDR2 YYNGEE. CDR3 DNA sequence: TGTGCCAGCAGCGTAGCTTCGAACAATGAAGCTTTCTTT. Encoded protein: CASSVASNNEAFF.

This clonotype was counted ten times or more. The genes are TRBV2 and TRBJ1-2; 8 bases agree with TRBD1. The V and J ends lost 7 bases and 7 bases, in that order; junction bases with no gene match: 11. The CDR3 contains 14 residues. Germline V gene lookup returns CDR1 SNHLY and CDR2 FYNNEI. The CDR3 loop is CASIPRTGKVGYTF. CDR3 DNA: TGTGCCAGCATACCCAGGACAGGGAAAGTTGGCTACACCTTC.

Note on this clonotype: An end of the junction does not agree with germline; a read error may underlie this. The J gene is TRBJ2-7, the V gene TRBV7-9; 7 nucleotides agree with TRBD2. The CDR3 has 15 amino acids. CDR1 SEHNR and CDR2 FQNEAQ come from the germline V gene (reference sequence). In DNA, the CDR3 is TGCGCCAGCAGCTTGGGAGGGAAAAATTCTCGGGAGCAGTACTTC. Amino acid sequence: CASSLGGKNSREQYF.

There are many counts of this clonotype. The chain carries TRBV4-2 and TRBJ1-2, with 12 positions matching TRBD1. Trimming removed 2 bases from V and 8 bases from J; junction bases left unmatched: 6. The CDR3 is 15 residues long. Germline V gene lookup returns CDR1 LGHNA and CDR2 YNFKEQ. The CDR3 region has the DNA TGTGCCAGCAGCCAACCGGGACAGGGGGCGGGCGGCTACACCTTC. Amino acid sequence: CASSQPGQGAGGYTF.